The present T cell receptor (beta chain) was sequenced within a study of T cells expressing NK-cell markers (dated by TCRdb to about 2020). As for the study more broadly: TCR beta-chain repertoires were profiled in sorted CD3+CD56+NKG2C+, CD3+CD56+NKG2C- and CD3+CD56-NKG2C+ T-cell subsets from about 8 donors. Among the eight sequenced donors, only one was HCMV-seronegative, while the other seven were HCMV-seropositive. All eight donors whose samples were sequenced were randomly selected healthy volunteers, three of them men and five women. Illumina HiSeq 2000/2500, MiSeq or NextSeq was used to sequence libraries as 2 x 150 bp reads.

The sequencer listed for this sample is Illumina HiSeq 2000. 5'RACE template switching, by which a universal primer site and unique molecular identifiers were added, was used to make TCR beta cDNA libraries. Synthesis of cDNA was primed from the TCR beta constant segment and was followed by two consecutive PCR amplification steps. In the source study's methods: MIGEC was used to demultiplex reads and group the reads by UMI, and MiTCR was used to assemble and quantify clonotypes. To remove erroneous sequences, TCR cDNA sequences were retained only when supported by two or more reads. The tcR package was used for downstream repertoire analysis, with clonotypes matched between fractions based on CDR3 nucleotide sequence plus V segment. Antigen specificity was annotated against VDJdb with VDJmatch, allowing one amino acid substitution in CDR3. Following reprocessing of the reads by TCRdb, the data hold one row per CDR3 protein sequence and no DNA is available. These V and J calls originate from TCRdb's pipeline instead of the authors' own analysis. Per the sample table, the count is hundreds of thousands of distinct CDR3 sequences. 4% to 4.5% of the sample is held by the ten biggest clonotypes.

The CDR3 runs 15 amino acids, cysteine and phenylalanine included. The record lacks a DNA sequence. Taken from the germline V gene, the CDR1 and CDR2 loops are MNHEY and SVGAGI. The full study reports these points: In six donors, the dominant CD3+CD56+NKG2C+ clonotypes ranked among the top 10 CD8+ clonotypes, making up roughly 1.0-7.5% of CD8+ T cells. Those dominant clonotypes were again the most abundant among CD3+CD56-NKG2C+ cells in a handful of donors, at about 28.3-65%. It remained unclear whether the expanded NKG2C-expressing T cell clones were specific for HCMV antigens.

With respect to this clonotype: What this receptor recognizes is not known.

HCMV serostatus was determined by detecting HCMV-specific IgG in serum with a commercial ELISA kit. Peripheral blood mononuclear cells were isolated from blood by Ficoll density gradient centrifugation. This clonotype was obtained from a woman aged 18 to 75 in good health. Recombination joined TRBV6-5 with TRBJ2-7; the TCRdb call, TRBD1, lacks DNA for checking. Sample: blood T cells: a sorted CD56 or NKG2C T cell subset, CD4+ or CD8+ T cells, or bulk PBMC T cells (not recorded which). Here the CDR3 is given as CASSSALDRVNEQYF.